One sample yielded the 21 T cell receptor beta chains listed below, sequenced in a study of beta chain features in type 1 diabetes. Study observations and caveats: In every one of the four CD4+ subsets, TCRB CDR3s were moderately but significantly shorter in Type 1 diabetes patients.

As every portion of the isolated RNA was reverse transcribed, the sequencing read expressed TCRB transcripts. Here immunoSEQ multiplex PCR was the method, and the copy in TCRdb shows in-frame clones only, minus some. The data show some 140,000 clones, approximately 9% seen once. Their target antigens are unknown. The sequencing input was central memory CD4+ T cells from blood. These receptors were obtained from a man aged 30-40 years with type 1 diabetes.

In regard to this clone: Other nucleotide sequences from this sample produce the same CDR3. The V and J genes are TRBV5-1 and TRBJ2-5; possibly TRBD1 for D (6 bases). This CDR3 is built from 14 residues. V shed 0 bases and J shed 2 bases, with 8 bases lying between them. CDR1 SGHRS and CDR2 YFSETQ come from the germline V gene. CDR3 in DNA: TGCGCCAGCAGCTTGGCAGGACAGCAAGAGACCCAGTACTTC. Translation gives CASSLAGQQETQYF.

V gene TRBV28 combines with J gene TRBJ1-2; D call uncertain. Per germline, CDR1 MDHEN and CDR2 SYDVKM. Trimming took 6 bases from V and 4 from J, leaving 9 bases between them. CDR3 length equals 12 residues. CDR3 DNA: TGTGCCAGCAGCCGGGAGCGCTATGGCTACACCTTC. It translates to CASSRERYGYTF.

The gene calls are TRBV6-5 and TRBJ1-5; D not resolved. The CDR3 runs to 13 residues. The V and J ends lost 6 bases and 4 bases respectively, with 10 bases between them. Looked up from germline, CDR1 is MNHEY and CDR2 is SVGAGI. CDR3 nucleotide sequence: TGTGCCAGCAGCCCCACGGGAAATCAGCCCCAGCATTTT. It codes for CASSPTGNQPQHF.

This clone was counted between two and nine times. The V call is TRBV28, the J call TRBJ2-7; D ambiguous. Germline V gene data show CDR1 as MDHEN and CDR2 as SYDVKM. The CDR3 contains 13 residues. V was shortened by 6 bases and J by 2 bases, with 11 bases between the two germline ends. CDR3 DNA sequence: TGTGCCAGCAGATTAACATTCGCCTACGAGCAGTACTTC. Translating gives CASRLTFAYEQYF.

This clone was recorded once. The chain couples TRBV27 to TRBJ2-3; maybe TRBD1 (5 bases). CDR1 is MNHEY, CDR2 SMNVEV, per germline (reference sequence). Trimming took off 2 bases at V and 5 bases at J, with 8 bases between the two ends. The CDR3 is 13 residues long. CDR3 sequence: CASSLQGQDTQYF. The CDR3 DNA reads as TGTGCCAGCAGTTTACAGGGTCAAGATACGCAGTATTTT.

The genes are TRBV7-2 and TRBJ2-6, with no clear D. This CDR3 spans 16 amino acids. Germline V gene lookup returns CDR1 SGHTA and CDR2 FQGNSA. Between the trimmed V and J ends, which lost 0 bases and 2 bases, there was a span of 8 bases. CDR3 protein: CASSLAPGTGANVLTF. In DNA form, the CDR3 reads TGTGCCAGCAGCTTAGCCCCAGGCACTGGGGCCAACGTCCTGACTTTC. Together with reference TRBV7-2 and TRBJ2-6, the CDR3 gives the full variable domain: GAGVSQSPSNKVTEKGKDVELRCDPISGHTALYWYRQSLGQGLEFLIYFQGNSAPDKSGLPSDRFSAERTGGSVSTLTIQRTQQEDSAVYLCASSLAPGTGANVLTFGAGSRLTVL.

This clone has a handful of counts. CDR3 amino acids: CASSLAVGNSPLHF. The CDR3 bases are TGTGCCAGCAGCTTAGCTGTGGGCAATTCACCCCTCCACTTT. The chain recombines TRBV7-2 with TRBJ1-6; D gene uncertain. V shed 0 bases and J shed 7 bases, with 7 bases lying between them. CDR1 and CDR2 from the germline V gene are SGHTA and FQGNSA. This CDR3 has 14 amino acids.

This clone was counted only a few times. This chain connects TRBV15 to TRBJ1-1; D not resolved. The V and J ends lost 1 base and 0 bases respectively, with 6 bases between them. Germline values: CDR1 LNHNV, CDR2 YYDKDF (reference sequence). The CDR3 spans 14 residues. The chain's CDR3 is CATSRVRVNTEAFF. The CDR3 DNA sequence: TGTGCCACCAGCAGAGTTCGGGTGAACACTGAAGCTTTCTTT. Full variable domain (rest looked up from reference TRBV15 and TRBJ1-1): DAMVIQNPRYQVTQFGKPVTLSCSQTLNHNVMYWYQQKSSQAPKLLFHYYDKDFNNEADTPDNFQSRRPNTSFCFLDIRSPGLGDTAMYLCATSRVRVNTEAFFGQGTRLTVV.

The chain recombines TRBV28 with TRBJ2-5; 7 positions agree with TRBD1. Trimming at V came to 4 bases and at J to 4 bases, leaving 6 bases not matched to a gene. The CDR3 contains 14 residues. CDR1 and CDR2 from the germline V gene are MDHEN and SYDVKM. The CDR3 region is CASSSRTGRETQYF. The CDR3 nucleotides read TGTGCCAGCAGTTCCAGGACAGGTAGAGAGACCCAGTACTTC. Complete variable domain (other parts from reference TRBV28 and TRBJ2-5): DVKVTQSSRYLVKRTGEKVFLECVQDMDHENMFWYRQDPGLGLRLIYFSYDVKMKEKGDIPEGYSVSREKKERFSLILESASTNQTSMYLCASSSRTGRETQYFGPGTRLLVL.

This chain joins TRBV5-4 and TRBJ1-1; no firm D call. This CDR3 region has 14 residues. The germline V gene has CDR1 SGHNT and CDR2 YYREEE (reference sequence). Trimming removed 1 base at V and 4 bases at J, with 11 bases between. DNA of the CDR3: TGTGCCAGCAGCTTGTCCAGCGTAATCACTGAAGCTTTCTTT. Translated: CASSLSSVITEAFF.

V and J are TRBV13 and TRBJ2-7; 7 nucleotides line up with TRBD1. This CDR3 has 14 residues. J was trimmed by 0 bases and V by 3 bases; bases with no gene match: 2. Germline loops: CDR1 PRHDT, CDR2 FYEKMQ (reference sequence). In nucleotides, the CDR3 is TGTGCCAGCAGCTTGACAGGGTTCTCCTACGAGCAGTACTTC. Encoded protein: CASSLTGFSYEQYF.

The sample holds a few counts of this clone. This sequence joins TRBV18 and TRBJ2-7; 7 bases agree with TRBD2. The CDR3 totals 13 residues. Germline-derived CDR1 and CDR2 are KGHSH and LQKENI. The V segment lost 6 bases and the J segment 4 bases; nucleotides outside the gene matches: 6. The CDR3 loop reads CASSSGGTYEQYF. CDR3 DNA sequence: TGTGCCAGCTCTTCGGGGGGAACGTACGAGCAGTACTTC.

This clone has more than one count but fewer than ten. The chain has TRBV6-1 and TRBJ1-1; 9 bases map to TRBD1. V trimming: 11 bases; J trimming: 3 bases; junction bases outside the gene matches: 7. This CDR3 is 13 amino acids long. CDR1 is MNHNS, CDR2 SASEGT, per germline. This chain's CDR3 is CAAKQGADTEAFF. As DNA, the CDR3 is TGTGCCGCAAAACAGGGGGCGGACACTGAAGCTTTCTTT.

The chain carries TRBV5-1 and TRBJ2-5; TRBD2 might be the D (5 bases). The CDR3 totals 15 residues. Per germline, CDR1 SGHRS and CDR2 YFSETQ. Trimming cost V 3 bases and J 2 bases, with 14 bases left between them. The CDR3 here is CASSSTGTGQETQYF. The CDR3 DNA sequence: TGCGCCAGCAGCTCGACGGGAACGGGGCAAGAGACCCAGTACTTC.

This clone was seen only a few times. The genes are TRBV27 and TRBJ2-5, with TRBD2 identical over 9 bases. With 5 bases clipped from V and 2 bases from J, the junction kept 15 bases outside the gene matches. The CDR3 consists of 18 residues. Germline values: CDR1 MNHEY, CDR2 SMNVEV (reference sequence). The CDR3 here is CASSREGGWLAGQETQYF. The CDR3 DNA sequence: TGTGCCAGCAGTCGCGAGGGGGGGTGGCTAGCGGGGCAAGAGACCCAGTACTTC.

The chain joins TRBV5-6 to TRBJ1-4, with 7 bases that match TRBD1. With V trimmed by 3 bases and J by 8 bases, 10 bases remained unmatched. Per germline, CDR1 SGHDT and CDR2 YYEEEE. The CDR3 has 15 amino acids. The CDR3 sequence: CASSSKAQGGEKLFF. The DNA for the CDR3 is TGTGCCAGCAGCTCGAAAGCTCAGGGGGGAGAAAAACTGTTTTTT.

The J gene is TRBJ2-2, the V gene TRBV7-2; 9 bases agree with TRBD1. The V segment lost 5 bases and the J segment 8 bases; nucleotides outside the gene matches: 12. From germline, CDR1 is SGHTA and CDR2 FQGNSA. This CDR3 is 16 amino acids long. Written as DNA, the CDR3 is TGTGCCAGCAGCCAACTCGGACAGGGGAGTAGGGGGGAGCTGTTTTTT. This codes for CASSQLGQGSRGELFF.

The sample holds a few counts of this clone. This chain joins TRBV27 and TRBJ2-1, with 9 bases aligning to TRBD2. After removal of 3 bases from V and 6 bases from J, the junction contained 6 bases not matched to a gene. Germline loops: CDR1 MNHEY, CDR2 SMNVEV (reference sequence). The CDR3 has 15 residues. DNA for the CDR3: TGTGCCAGCAGTTTTAATAGCGGGGGTTTCAATGAGCAGTTCTTC. As protein: CASSFNSGGFNEQFF.

CDR3 amino acids: CASSLAGGGGAVDTQYF. The CDR3 DNA sequence: TGTGCCAGCAGCTTGGCCGGCGGCGGGGGGGCCGTAGATACGCAGTATTTT. The chain joins TRBV7-2 to TRBJ2-3; 9 bases fit TRBD2. This CDR3 is 17 amino acids long. V shed 3 bases, J shed 5 bases, and the junction held 12 bases outside the gene matches. Per the germline V gene, CDR1 is SGHTA and CDR2 is FQGNSA. The complete variable domain, with remaining parts taken from reference TRBV7-2 and TRBJ2-3, reads GAGVSQSPSNKVTEKGKDVELRCDPISGHTALYWYRQSLGQGLEFLIYFQGNSAPDKSGLPSDRFSAERTGGSVSTLTIQRTQQEDSAVYLCASSLAGGGGAVDTQYFGPGTRLTVL.

This clone was detected only a few times. V is TRBV5-1 and J is TRBJ2-2, with D possibly TRBD2 on 6 matching bases. The V and J ends lost 1 base and 6 bases respectively, with 13 bases between them. This CDR3 comprises 15 residues. Germline V gene sequence: CDR1 SGHRS, CDR2 YFSETQ. CDR3 amino acids: CASSLQGGEAGELFF. For the CDR3, the DNA is TGCGCCAGCAGCTTGCAGGGAGGTGAGGCCGGGGAGCTGTTTTTT.

The chain combines TRBV2 with TRBJ2-7; 8 bases are shared with TRBD1. The CDR3 covers 13 residues. The germline gives CDR1 SNHLY, CDR2 FYNNEI. Trimming took 10 bases from V and 4 from J; bases not matched to a gene: 9. The CDR3 loop is CATSGQGYYEQYF. The CDR3 nucleotides are TGTGCCACCTCAGGACAGGGTTATTACGAGCAGTACTTC.